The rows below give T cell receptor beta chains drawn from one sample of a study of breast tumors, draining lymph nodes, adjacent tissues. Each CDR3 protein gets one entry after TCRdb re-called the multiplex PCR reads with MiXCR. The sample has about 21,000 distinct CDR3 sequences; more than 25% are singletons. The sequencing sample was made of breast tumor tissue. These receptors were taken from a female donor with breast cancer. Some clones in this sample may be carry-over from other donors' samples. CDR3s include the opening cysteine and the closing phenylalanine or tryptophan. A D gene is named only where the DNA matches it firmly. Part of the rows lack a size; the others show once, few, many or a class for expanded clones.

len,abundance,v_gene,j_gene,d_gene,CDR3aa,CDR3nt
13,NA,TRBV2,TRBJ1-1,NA,CASSEGMNTEAFF,TGTGCCAGCAGTGAAGGGATGAACACTGAAGCTTTCTTT
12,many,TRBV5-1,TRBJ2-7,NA,CASSLTAYEQYF,TGCGCCAGCAGCTTAACAGCCTACGAGCAGTACTTC
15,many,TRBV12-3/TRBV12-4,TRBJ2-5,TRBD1,CASSLRTGGTETQYF,TGTGCCAGCAGTCTTCGGACAGGGGGCACGGAGACCCAGTACTTC
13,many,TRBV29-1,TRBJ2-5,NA,CSATGGPWETQYF,TGCAGCGCCACAGGCGGGCCGTGGGAGACCCAGTACTTC
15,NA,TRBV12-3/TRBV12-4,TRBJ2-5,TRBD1,CANSGQGLYQETQYF,TGTGCCAACAGCGGACAGGGGCTGTACCAAGAGACCCAGTACTTC
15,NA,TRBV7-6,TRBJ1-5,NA,CASSQDGYSNQPQHF,TGTGCTAGCAGCCAAGACGGTTATAGCAATCAGCCCCAGCATTTT
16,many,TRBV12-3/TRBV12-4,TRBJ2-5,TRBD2,CASSLGLAGGQEIQYF,TGTGCCAGCAGCCTTGGACTAGCGGGTGGACAAGAGATCCAGTACTTC
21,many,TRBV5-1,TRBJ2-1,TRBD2,CASSLDRLAVSSRGSYNEQFF,TGCGCCAGCAGCTTAGACCGACTAGCGGTCTCATCAAGGGGCTCCTACAATGAGCAGTTCTTC
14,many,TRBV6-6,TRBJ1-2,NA,CASSYFGEAYGYTF,TGTGCCAGCAGTTACTTCGGGGAGGCCTATGGCTACACCTTC
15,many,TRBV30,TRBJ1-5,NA,CAWSVQMGSNQPQHF,TGTGCCTGGAGTGTACAAATGGGTAGCAATCAGCCCCAGCATTTT
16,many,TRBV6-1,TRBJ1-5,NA,CASSSPGHPSNQPQHF,TGTGCCAGCAGCAGTCCGGGACACCCTAGCAATCAGCCCCAGCATTTT
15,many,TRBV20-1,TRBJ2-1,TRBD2,CSARWPSGSYNEQFF,TGCAGTGCTAGGTGGCCTAGCGGCTCCTACAATGAGCAGTTCTTC
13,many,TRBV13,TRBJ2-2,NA,CASSPRGTGELFF,TGTGCCAGCAGTCCCCGCGGAACCGGGGAGCTGTTTTTT
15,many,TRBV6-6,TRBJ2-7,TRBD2,CASRETSGIAYEQYF,TGTGCCAGCAGGGAGACTAGCGGGATTGCCTACGAGCAGTACTTC
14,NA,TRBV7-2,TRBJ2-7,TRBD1,CASSLVDRVGEQYF,TGTGCCAGCAGCTTGGTGGACAGGGTGGGCGAGCAGTACTTC
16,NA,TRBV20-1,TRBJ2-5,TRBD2,CSAPRLAGGPWETQYF,TGCAGTGCCCCAAGACTAGCGGGAGGGCCCTGGGAGACCCAGTACTTC
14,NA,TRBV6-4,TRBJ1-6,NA,CASARDQGNSPLHF,TGTGCCAGCGCACGGGACCAGGGGAATTCACCCCTCCACTTT
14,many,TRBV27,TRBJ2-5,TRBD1,CASSLQGQQETQYF,TGTGCCAGCAGTTTGCAGGGACAGCAAGAGACCCAGTACTTC
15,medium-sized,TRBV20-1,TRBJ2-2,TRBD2,CSASPGLAGAGELFF,TGCAGTGCTTCCCCGGGACTAGCGGGAGCTGGGGAGCTGTTTTTT
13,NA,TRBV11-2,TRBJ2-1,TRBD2,CASSAGTSGNRLF,TGTGCCAGCAGCGCAGGGACCAGCGGGAATCGACTCTTC
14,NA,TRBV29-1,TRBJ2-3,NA,CSVEMSIVRDTQYF,TGCAGCGTTGAAATGTCCATCGTCCGGGATACGCAGTATTTT
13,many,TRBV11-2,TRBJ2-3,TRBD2,CASSPLAGDTQYF,TGTGCCAGCAGCCCTCTAGCGGGAGATACGCAGTATTTT
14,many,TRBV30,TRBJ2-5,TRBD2,CAWSGLAHEETQYF,TGTGCCTGGTCGGGACTAGCCCATGAAGAGACCCAGTACTTC
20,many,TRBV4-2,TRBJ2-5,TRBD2,CASSQDSPSGNYLGGETQYF,TGTGCCAGCAGCCAAGATTCGCCTAGCGGAAACTACCTGGGGGGAGAGACCCAGTACTTC
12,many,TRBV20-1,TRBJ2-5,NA,CSAHDRRETQYF,TGCAGTGCCCACGACCGGAGGGAGACCCAGTACTTC
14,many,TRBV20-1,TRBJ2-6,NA,CSAPVSSGANVLTF,TGCAGTGCTCCGGTCTCCTCTGGGGCCAACGTCCTGACTTTC
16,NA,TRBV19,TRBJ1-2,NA,CASSHPQGGGHYGYTF,TGTGCCAGTAGCCACCCCCAAGGTGGGGGCCACTATGGCTACACCTTC
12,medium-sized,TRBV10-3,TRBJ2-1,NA,CAISESSYEQFF,TGTGCCATCAGTGAGTCTAGCTATGAGCAGTTCTTC
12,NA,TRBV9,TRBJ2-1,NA,CASSVGYNEQFF,TGTGCCAGCAGCGTAGGGTACAATGAGCAGTTCTTC
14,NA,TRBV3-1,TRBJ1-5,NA,CASSQDSGNQPQHF,TGTGCCAGCAGCCAAGATAGTGGCAATCAGCCCCAGCATTTT
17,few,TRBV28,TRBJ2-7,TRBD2,CAPLPGLAGGPSYEQYF,TGTGCCCCCCTCCCCGGGCTAGCGGGAGGCCCCTCCTACGAGCAGTACTTC
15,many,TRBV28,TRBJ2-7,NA,CASSGTGIPSYEQYF,TGTGCCAGCAGCGGCACAGGGATCCCTTCCTACGAGCAGTACTTC
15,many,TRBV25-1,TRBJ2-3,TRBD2,CASSGSGTFLITQYF,TGTGCCAGCAGTGGTAGCGGGACCTTTCTTATCACGCAGTATTTT
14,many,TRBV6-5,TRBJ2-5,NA,CASSYSRGSETQYF,TGTGCCAGCAGTTACTCGAGAGGGTCCGAGACCCAGTACTTC
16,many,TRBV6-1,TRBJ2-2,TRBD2,CASRGQRLAGTGELFF,TGTGCCAGCAGGGGCCAAAGACTAGCGGGAACCGGGGAGCTGTTTTTT
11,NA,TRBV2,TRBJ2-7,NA,CASSPGGEQYF,TGTGCCAGCAGCCCCGGGGGTGAGCAGTACTTC
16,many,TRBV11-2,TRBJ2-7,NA,CASSPPAGTYSYEQYF,TGTGCCAGCAGCCCCCCGGCAGGCACCTACTCCTACGAGCAGTACTTC
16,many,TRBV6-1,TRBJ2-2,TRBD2,CASRGLAGEHTGELFF,TGTGCCAGCAGAGGACTAGCGGGAGAACACACCGGGGAGCTGTTTTTT
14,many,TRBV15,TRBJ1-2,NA,CATSRDLGGGGYTF,TGTGCCACCAGCAGAGATTTAGGGGGAGGTGGCTACACCTTC
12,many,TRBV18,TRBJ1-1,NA,CASSEEAIEAFF,TGTGCCAGCTCCGAAGAAGCCATTGAAGCTTTCTTT
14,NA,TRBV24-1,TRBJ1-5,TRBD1,CATSPGQGRQPQHF,TGTGCCACCAGCCCGGGACAGGGACGCCAGCCCCAGCATTTT
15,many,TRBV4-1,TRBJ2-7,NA,CASSQWQGRSYEQYF,TGCGCCAGCAGCCAATGGCAGGGCCGCTCCTACGAGCAGTACTTC